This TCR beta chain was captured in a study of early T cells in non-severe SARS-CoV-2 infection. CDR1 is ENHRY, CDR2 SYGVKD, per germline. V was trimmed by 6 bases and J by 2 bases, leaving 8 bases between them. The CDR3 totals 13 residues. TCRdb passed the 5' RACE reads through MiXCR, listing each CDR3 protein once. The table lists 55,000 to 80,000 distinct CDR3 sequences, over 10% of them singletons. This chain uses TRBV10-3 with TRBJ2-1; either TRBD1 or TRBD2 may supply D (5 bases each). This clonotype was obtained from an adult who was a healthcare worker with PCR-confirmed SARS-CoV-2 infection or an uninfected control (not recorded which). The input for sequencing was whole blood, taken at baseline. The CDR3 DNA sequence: TGTGCCATCAGCAGGGACGCCTACAATGAGCAGTTCTTC. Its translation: CAISRDAYNEQFF.